This T cell receptor beta chain emerged from a study of graft-versus-host responses after intestinal transplantation (dated by TCRdb to about 2021). Turning to the overall study: The transplants that recipients got were multivisceral, liver-intestinal, or isolated intestinal. A cohort of approximately 23 intestinal transplant recipients, including one retransplant, was enrolled, and a few patients lacking pretransplant specimens were excluded. Donor T cell macrochimerism was defined as a peak of at least 4% donor T cells among recipient peripheral blood mononuclear cells. All recipients received anti-thymocyte globulin induction followed by maintenance tacrolimus and steroids for roughly three years. Alloreactive clones were identified by sequencing pre-transplant mixed lymphocyte reaction products and comparing them with unstimulated pre-transplant donor and recipient T cells. Samples from a few later patients were sequenced in-house on an Illumina MiSeq with MiXCR processing rather than by the commercial service. Graft-versus-host and host-versus-graft alloreactive T cell clones were tracked in the graft, circulation and bone marrow after intestinal transplantation using bulk TCR-beta CDR3 sequencing.

This clone was observed a handful of times. What antigen it recognizes has not been identified. Base qualities are not at hand, and no much larger clone is one base apart. Library preparation used the immunoSEQ multiplex PCR assay. For most patients, genomic DNA was isolated with the Qiagen DNeasy Blood and Tissue Kit and shipped frozen to Adaptive Biotechnologies for TCR sequencing. For most patients, high-throughput TCR-beta CDR3 sequencing of genomic DNA was performed by Adaptive Biotechnologies. On the study's bioinformatics: Adaptive's ImmunoSEQ software was the source of the TCR sequencing data for 18 patients, while a few other patients were processed with MiXCR and VDJtools. To correct CD4 versus CD8 sorting errors, any sequence found in both subsets at a frequency ratio below 5:1 was removed. CDR3 nucleotide sequences shared by donor and recipient were removed because the origin of these sequences could not be assigned. Alloreactive clones required at least 2-fold expansion over unstimulated cells and minimum CFSE-low frequency of 0.002% (template counts) or 0.001% (read counts). Clones were considered mappable if detected in sequenced pre-transplant spleen, lymph node, or MLR CFSE-low populations of the donor or recipient. Cumulative frequency of alloreactive clones was calculated as a percentage of all sequences weighted by copy number. TCRdb limited this immuneACCESS table to in-frame rearrangements with V and J called. A share of clones is missing; checked studies link under half to unresolved V genes, and the rest is unexplained. V, J and clone size derive from that table, while D and trimming were established from the DNA sequence. The sample contains about 88,000 clones, approximately 90% of them found a single time. The top ten hold approximately 0.32% of the sample.

The germline V gene (reference sequence) supplies CDR1 SGHNT and CDR2 YYREEE. V and J lose 1 base and 0 bases, and a span of 13 bases separates them. The CDR3 spans 16 residues, from the cysteine through the phenylalanine. Of all the DNA, just the CDR3 is kept, 48 bases in frame from base 1. The meaning of the sample's time point label: cells obtained before transplantation from donor or recipient. CD3+CD4+ and CD3+CD8+ populations were FACS-sorted from unstimulated pre-transplant donor and recipient cells taken from spleen or lymph nodes. The investigation overall reported the following: GvH clones were detected in recipient bone marrow, and some appeared earlier in ileal mucosa or blood, consistent with an intestinal mucosal origin. In patients with donor T cell macrochimerism, the allografts had high GvH to HvG T cell clonal ratios. Peak levels of circulating GvH clones were associated with declines in HvG clones early after transplant. The relatively low number and heterogeneity of intestinal transplant patients limited the conclusions.

This specimen consisted of unstimulated CD4+ T cells sorted from spleen or lymph node cells, obtained before transplant. The TCR sequence derives from a human donor who was the organ donor for an intestinal transplant. The rearranged chain carries TRBV5-4 and TRBJ1-2; the D gene is perhaps TRBD1, on 6 matching bases. The CDR3 has the sequence CASSLPGAQANYGYTF. The bases are TGTGCCAGCAGCTTGCCAGGGGCCCAGGCTAACTATGGCTACACCTTC.